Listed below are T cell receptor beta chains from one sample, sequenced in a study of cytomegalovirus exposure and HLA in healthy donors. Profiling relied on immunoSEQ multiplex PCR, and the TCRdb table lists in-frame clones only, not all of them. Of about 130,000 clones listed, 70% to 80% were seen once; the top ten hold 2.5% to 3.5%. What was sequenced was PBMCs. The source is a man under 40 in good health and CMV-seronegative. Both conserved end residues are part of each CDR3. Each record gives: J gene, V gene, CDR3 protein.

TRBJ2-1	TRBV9	CASSESGKEQFF
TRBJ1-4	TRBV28	CASSLTGGIPNEKLFF
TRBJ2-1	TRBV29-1	CSVAGREGLGNEQFF
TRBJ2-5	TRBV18	CASSPPASFQETQYF
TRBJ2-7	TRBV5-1	CASSLVGTGLNEQYF
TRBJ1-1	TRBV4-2	CASSQEVEGTEAFF
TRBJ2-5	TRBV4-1	CASSQESLLVAEETQYF
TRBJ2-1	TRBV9	CASSPWTSGILFF
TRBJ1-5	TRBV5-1	CASSPGQADQPQHF
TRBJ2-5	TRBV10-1	CASSVSQETQYF
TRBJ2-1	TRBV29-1	CSVVSGSIGEQFF
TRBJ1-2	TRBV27	CASSPGGGGYTF
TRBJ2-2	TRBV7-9	CASRTSGTGELFF
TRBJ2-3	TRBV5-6	CASSLPGGTDTQYF
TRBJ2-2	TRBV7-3	CASSLGPGELFF
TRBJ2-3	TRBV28	CASSLAPGGRGTDTQYF
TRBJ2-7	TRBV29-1	CSVLGGHRDREIYEQYF
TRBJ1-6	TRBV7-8	CASSSDGQGHHSPLHF
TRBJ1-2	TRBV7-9	CASSKRSSDGYTF
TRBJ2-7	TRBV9	CASSAGLPPDEQYF
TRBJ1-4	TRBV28	CASRPTGEGTNEKLFF
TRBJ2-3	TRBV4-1	CASSPLGQASSTDTQYF
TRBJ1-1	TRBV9	CASSVRSDTEAFF
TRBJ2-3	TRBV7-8	CASSLAQRQYF
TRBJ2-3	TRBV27	CASSLSAGVPADTQYF
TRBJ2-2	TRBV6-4	CASSRSPGDPTGELFF